These 25 T cell receptor beta chains came from one sample sequenced in a study of memory CD4+ T cells and cytomegalovirus serostatus (dated by TCRdb to between 2018 and 2021). The protocol used for the library was the immunoSEQ multiplex PCR assay. TCRdb mirrors the immuneACCESS table, restricted to in-frame sequences. Some clones are absent from its copies; in checked studies, under half trace to an unresolved V gene, and the reason for the others is unknown. Present in this sample are over 40,000 clones, 70% to 85% of which were seen just once. About 0.6% of the sample rests with the top ten. A FACSAria II was used to sort memory CD4+ T cells, defined as single viable CD3+CD4+CD8-CD45RO+ cells. Sequencing was carried out using memory CD4+ T cells from blood. These receptors were collected from an adult in good health and CMV-seronegative.

By its share, this clone is medium-sized (0.01 to 0.1%). The gene calls are TRBV14 and TRBJ1-5; no clear D. V was cut by 1 base and J by 7 bases, with 8 bases left in between. The length of the CDR3 is 13 residues. CDR1 and CDR2 (germline): SGHDN, FVKESK. The CDR3: CASSQAVGQPQHF. Here the CDR3 DNA reads TGTGCCAGCAGCCAAGCTGTGGGGCAGCCCCAGCATTTT.

V usage is TRBV2 and J usage is TRBJ2-5; D is unclear. The ends were cut back, 1 base at V and 2 bases at J, with 8 bases in the middle. Germline assignment: CDR1 SNHLY and CDR2 FYNNEI. The CDR3 is 14 residues long. The CDR3 protein is CASSEGNGQETQYF. The CDR3, as DNA: TGTGCCAGCAGTGAAGGTAACGGGCAAGAGACCCAGTACTTC.

The chain recombines TRBV13 with TRBJ2-1; maybe TRBD1 (6 bases). CDR1 is PRHDT and CDR2 is FYEKMQ in the germline V gene (reference sequence). Trimming took 5 bases from V and 4 from J, leaving 12 bases between them. The CDR3 totals 14 residues. CDR3 protein: CASSIKQGYNEQFF. In DNA form, the CDR3 reads TGTGCCAGCAGCATAAAACAGGGTTACAATGAGCAGTTCTTC.

The chain uses TRBV7-9 and TRBJ1-3, with D unclear. The CDR3 sequence is 13 residues long. Germline CDR1 reads SEHNR; CDR2 reads FQNEAQ (reference sequence). The V end was cut by 3 bases, the J end by 6 bases, with 9 bases between. The CDR3 reads CASSLDEANTIYF. The CDR3 coding sequence is TGTGCCAGCAGCTTGGATGAGGCAAACACCATATATTTT.

This clone was seen a handful of times. The chain employs TRBV2 and TRBJ1-4, with D tentatively TRBD1 (5 bases). The CDR3 contains 16 residues. Germline-derived CDR1 and CDR2 are SNHLY and FYNNEI. The ends were cut back, 7 bases at V and 7 bases at J, with 22 bases in the middle. CDR3 sequence: CASTTTPGLGGEKLFF. As DNA, the CDR3 is TGTGCCAGCACCACGACGCCGGGACTGGGGGGTGAAAAACTGTTTTTT.

CDR3 residues: CASSLDRPEAFF. The DNA for the CDR3 is TGTGCCAGCAGCTTAGACAGGCCCGAAGCTTTCTTT. J is TRBJ1-1 and V is TRBV11-2; D unclear. Germline CDR1 SGHAT, CDR2 FQNNGV. CDR3 length equals 12 residues. Trimming took 0 bases from V and 8 from J, leaving 7 bases between them.

The CDR3 coding sequence is TGTGCCACAGGACAAAACACCATATATTTT. Translated: CATGQNTIYF. The chain couples TRBV10-3 to TRBJ1-3; the D gene is possibly TRBD1 (5 bases). Trimming left V 10 bases short and J 6 bases short, with 7 bases between. Germline loops: CDR1 ENHRY, CDR2 SYGVKD. The length of the CDR3 is 10 residues.

The chain joins TRBV2 to TRBJ2-1, with 8 nucleotides matching TRBD1. V was pared by 7 bases and J by 8 bases, with 10 bases of the junction left unmatched. The CDR3 is made up of 14 amino acids. Germline CDR1 SNHLY, CDR2 FYNNEI. This chain's CDR3 is CASTRDGQGDEQFF. The DNA of the CDR3 is TGTGCCAGCACCAGGGATGGACAGGGAGATGAGCAGTTCTTC. Full variable domain (remainder filled in from reference TRBV2 and TRBJ2-1): EPEVTQTPSHQVTQMGQEVILRCVPISNHLYFYWYRQILGQKVEFLVSFYNNEISEKSEIFDDQFSVERPDGSNFTLKIRSTKLEDSAMYFCASTRDGQGDEQFFGPGTRLTVL.

V gene TRBV5-6 combines with J gene TRBJ2-1; D ambiguous. The CDR3 spans 13 residues. The V gene lost 10 bases and the J gene lost 4 bases, with 15 bases spanning the gap. Germline V gene sequence: CDR1 SGHDT, CDR2 YYEEEE. The CDR3 protein is CASRRVGYNEQFF. CDR3 nucleotide sequence: TGTGCCTCCAGAAGGGTCGGGTACAATGAGCAGTTCTTC.

The chain has TRBV27 and TRBJ2-3, with 10 bases lining up with TRBD1. The CDR3 totals 15 residues. Germline CDR1 reads MNHEY; CDR2 reads SMNVEV (reference sequence). The V and J ends lost 3 bases and 2 bases, in that order; junction bases with no gene match: 2. The CDR3 loop is CASSFGTGDTDTQYF. Here the CDR3 DNA reads TGTGCCAGCAGTTTCGGGACAGGGGACACAGATACGCAGTATTTT.

The V gene is TRBV4-1, the J gene TRBJ1-1; D is possibly TRBD1 (5 bases). Deletions cut 0 bases from V and 0 bases from J, with 8 bases between. The CDR3 has 15 residues. The germline V gene encodes CDR1 MGHRA and CDR2 YSYEKL. The CDR3 is CASSQEVTVNTEAFF. The CDR3 region has the DNA TGCGCCAGCAGCCAAGAGGTGACAGTGAACACTGAAGCTTTCTTT.

Regarding this clone: At one of its ends the junction is not consistent with the germline gene, which may arise from a read error. The rearrangement links TRBV7-7 to TRBJ2-5; 10 nucleotides match TRBD2. CDR1 and CDR2 (germline): SSHAT, FNYEAQ (reference sequence). The CDR3 totals 16 residues. CDR3 coding DNA: TGTGCTAGCAGCCTTGGGGGTAGCGGGGGGTCAGAGACCCAGTACTTC. Its protein product is CASSLGGSGGSETQYF.

The rearrangement joins TRBV12-5 to TRBJ1-5; 7 positions match TRBD1. Germline loops: CDR1 LGHNT, CDR2 FRNRAP. The CDR3 loop spans 18 amino acids. J was trimmed by 3 bases and V by 1 base; bases with no gene match: 12. The CDR3 here is CASGLAIQGRGTNQPQHF. CDR3 in DNA: TGTGCTAGTGGTTTGGCCATACAGGGGCGGGGGACCAATCAGCCCCAGCATTTT.

The V gene is TRBV29-1, the J gene TRBJ1-3; D might be TRBD1 (5 bases). V was shortened by 6 bases and J by 2 bases, with 8 bases between the two germline ends. From germline, CDR1 is SQVTM and CDR2 ANQGSEA. The CDR3 loop spans 12 amino acids. CDR3 region: CSVAGPGNTIYF. In DNA form, the CDR3 reads TGCAGCGTCGCGGGGCCTGGAAACACCATATATTTT.

J is TRBJ2-3 and V is TRBV2; TRBD2 matches at 16 bases. V dropped 6 bases and J dropped 0; count of bases not matched to a gene: 6. Germline-derived CDR1 and CDR2 are SNHLY and FYNNEI. This CDR3 region has 18 residues. The CDR3 DNA reads as TGTGCCAGCAGACTTCCGGGACTAGCGGGGGGGAGCACAGATACGCAGTATTTT. It yields the protein CASRLPGLAGGSTDTQYF.

The V call is TRBV6-6, the J call TRBJ1-1; D is possibly TRBD1 (6 bases). This CDR3 region has 13 residues. V lost 10 bases, J lost 5 bases, and 17 bases lay in between. Germline CDR1 and CDR2: MNHNY and SVGAGI (reference sequence). CDR3 residues: CAIADRPGTEAFF. CDR3 DNA: TGTGCCATCGCCGACAGGCCGGGGACTGAAGCTTTCTTT.

The V and J genes are TRBV18 and TRBJ2-3, with 7 bases fitting TRBD2. V lost 3 bases and J lost 0; bases outside the gene matches: 3. Germline assignment: CDR1 KGHSH and CDR2 LQKENI. There are 15 residues in the CDR3. The CDR3 DNA is TGTGCCAGCTCACCCCCCGGGGGGAGCACAGATACGCAGTATTTT. Its protein product is CASSPPGGSTDTQYF.

The rearrangement joins TRBV2 to TRBJ2-4; D might be TRBD1 (6 bases). Germline loops: CDR1 SNHLY, CDR2 FYNNEI. CDR3 length: 15 residues. V lost 1 base, J lost 4 bases, and 11 bases lay in between. The CDR3 region has the DNA TGTGCCAGCAGTGAAGAATCAGGGACAAAAAACATTCAGTACTTC. It is translated as CASSEESGTKNIQYF.

Turning to this clone: Other DNA sequences of this sample code for an identical CDR3. The chain couples TRBV12-5 to TRBJ2-2; D is unclear. The CDR3 has 12 amino acids. Trimming removed 1 base from V and 3 bases from J, with 0 bases in between. Germline CDR1 is LGHNT and CDR2 is FRNRAP. CDR3 in amino acids: CASGLDTGELFF. Written as DNA, the CDR3 is TGTGCTAGTGGTTTGGACACCGGGGAGCTGTTTTTT.

By share, this clone counts as medium-sized. The chain uses TRBV6-6 and TRBJ1-3; 8 nucleotides agree with TRBD1. After removal of 6 bases from V and 2 bases from J, the junction contained 3 bases not matched to a gene. The CDR3 extends over 14 amino acids. Germline CDR1 reads MNHNY; CDR2 reads SVGAGI (reference sequence). Here the CDR3 reads CASSQTGAGNTIYF. CDR3 in DNA: TGTGCCAGCAGCCAGACAGGGGCTGGAAACACCATATATTTT.

The sample holds a few counts of this clone. The J gene is TRBJ2-2, the V gene TRBV19; TRBD1 is a possible D gene (5 bases). The CDR3 spans 15 residues. V was clipped by 4 bases and J by 0 bases, with 9 bases between them. In germline, CDR1 is LNHDA, CDR2 SQIVND (reference sequence). The CDR3 DNA reads as TGTGCCAGTAGTAAAGTCAGGGCGAACACCGGGGAGCTGTTTTTT. Translating gives CASSKVRANTGELFF.

The chain couples TRBV27 to TRBJ2-5, with a possible D match to TRBD1 (5 bases). The CDR3 has 13 residues. Per germline, CDR1 MNHEY and CDR2 SMNVEV (reference sequence). V lost 6 bases and J 4 bases, leaving 12 bases between the germline ends. CDR3 region: CASSYKGVETQYF. DNA for the CDR3: TGTGCCAGCAGCTACAAAGGGGTAGAGACCCAGTACTTC.

The chain is built from TRBV6-6 and TRBJ1-2; unclear D gene. V was shortened by 6 bases and J by 0 bases, with 14 bases between the two germline ends. This CDR3 is 15 amino acids long. CDR1 MNHNY and CDR2 SVGAGI come from the germline V gene (reference sequence). DNA of the CDR3: TGTGCCAGCAGCCCCCAGCGGGGAACTAACTATGGCTACACCTTC. Its protein is CASSPQRGTNYGYTF.

The chain has TRBV7-9 and TRBJ1-2, with D tentatively TRBD1 (6 bases). With 2 bases removed from V and 8 bases from J, the gap between germline ends came to 6 bases. Per germline, CDR1 SEHNR and CDR2 FQNEAQ (reference sequence). The CDR3 is 11 residues long. In nucleotides, the CDR3 is TGTGCCAGCAGCTTAAGGGGGGGCTACACCTTC. This gives the protein CASSLRGGYTF.

The chain links TRBV29-1 to TRBJ2-1; the match to TRBD1 covers 11 bases. Trimming cost V 7 bases and J 6 bases; bases outside gene matches: 8. The CDR3 has 14 amino acids. Germline V gene data show CDR1 as SQVTM and CDR2 as ANQGSEA. CDR3 residues: CSGTGTGGTNEQFF. As DNA, the CDR3 is TGCAGCGGGACCGGGACAGGGGGTACCAATGAGCAGTTCTTC.